This T cell receptor beta chain was obtained from a study of shared clonotypes between healthy human individuals. Study observations and caveats: Clonotypes shared by all four sorted-subset donors had higher generation probabilities than non-shared clonotypes. Rarefaction curves obtained for sorted subsets showed sequencing incomplete despite large depth.

Trimming shortened V by 2 bases and J by 0 bases, and 10 bases separated the two germline ends. CDR3 size: 16 residues. Germline CDR1 reads MNHEY; CDR2 reads SVGAGI. CD45RO-negative CD8 cells positively selected for CCR7 made up the naive population, which excluded terminally differentiated effector memory CD45RA+ cells. The assay ran at deep level. The data were produced by immunoSEQ multiplex PCR, yet TCRdb's version contains in-frame clones alone and is incomplete. The data show approximately 650,000 clones, around 95% seen once. On this clone itself: Its antigen is undetermined.

Sequencing was carried out using naive CD8+ T cells sorted from blood. The sequence was collected from a woman aged 25 to 39 in good health. The chain uses TRBV6-5 and TRBJ2-2, with TRBD1 as a possible D gene (5 bases). CDR3 in DNA: TGTGCCAGCAGTTACCTGGGCAGGGCGAACACCGGGGAGCTGTTTTTT. The encoded protein is CASSYLGRANTGELFF.